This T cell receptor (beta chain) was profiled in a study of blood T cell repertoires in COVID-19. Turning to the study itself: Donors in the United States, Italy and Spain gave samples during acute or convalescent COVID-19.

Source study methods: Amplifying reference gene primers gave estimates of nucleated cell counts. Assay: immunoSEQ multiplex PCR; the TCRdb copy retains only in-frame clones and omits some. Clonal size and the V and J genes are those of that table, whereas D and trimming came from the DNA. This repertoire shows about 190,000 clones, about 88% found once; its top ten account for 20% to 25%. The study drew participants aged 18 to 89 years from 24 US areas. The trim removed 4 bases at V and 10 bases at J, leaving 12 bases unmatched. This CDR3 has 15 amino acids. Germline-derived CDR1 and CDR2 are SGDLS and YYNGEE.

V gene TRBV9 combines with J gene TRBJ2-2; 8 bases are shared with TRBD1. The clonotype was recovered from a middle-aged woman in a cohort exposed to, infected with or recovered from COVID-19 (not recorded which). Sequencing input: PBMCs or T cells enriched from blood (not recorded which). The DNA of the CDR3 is TGTGCCAGCAGCTTGACCGGGACAGGCGGCACGGAGCTGTTTTTT. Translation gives CASSLTGTGGTELFF.